The next 5 T cell receptor beta chains were all read from a single sample in a study of shared clonotypes between healthy human individuals. Naive CD8 cells were CD45RO-negative, positively selected for CCR7, excluding terminally differentiated effector memory CD45RA+ cells. Sequencing was performed with immunoSEQ multiplex PCR; in TCRdb, only in-frame clones are kept and a portion is missing. The data show almost 700,000 clones, 92% seen once. Sequencing used naive CD8+ T cells sorted from blood. These receptors were obtained from a man under 40 in good health.

This chain joins TRBV6-1 and TRBJ2-3, with D unresolved. Trimming took 1 base from V and 1 from J, leaving 6 bases between them. The CDR3 covers 14 residues. Germline lookup yields CDR1 MNHNS and CDR2 SASEGT. As DNA, the CDR3 is TGTGCCAGCAGTGAAGGCCCCCGCACAGATACGCAGTATTTT. Its protein product is CASSEGPRTDTQYF.

This clone came up a few times. The J gene is TRBJ1-5, the V gene TRBV4-1; 7 bases fit TRBD1. The germline CDR1 and CDR2 sequences are MGHRA and YSYEKL. There are 15 residues in the CDR3. The J segment lost 4 bases and the V segment lost 1 base, leaving 4 bases of the junction unmatched. CDR3 in amino acids: CASSQGTGRNQPQHF. CDR3 coding DNA: TGCGCCAGCAGCCAAGGGACAGGACGTAATCAGCCCCAGCATTTT.

The CDR3 nucleotides read TGTGCCAGCAGCTTAGAGACTAGCGGGCAAAATGAGCAGTTCTTC. It codes for CASSLETSGQNEQFF. The chain joins TRBV13 to TRBJ2-1; 10 nucleotides line up with TRBD2. The length of the CDR3 is 15 residues. Germline CDR1 reads PRHDT; CDR2 reads FYEKMQ (reference sequence). Trimming cost V 1 base and J 7 bases; bases outside gene matches: 4.

The count of this clone is one. The chain joins TRBV7-9 to TRBJ2-7; possible D gene TRBD1, 6 bases. The CDR3 is 12 residues long. Trimming took 5 bases from V and 5 from J, leaving 10 bases between them. Germline values: CDR1 SEHNR, CDR2 FQNEAQ (reference sequence). The CDR3 sequence: CASSLKGDEQYF. The CDR3 DNA is TGTGCCAGCAGCCTTAAGGGGGACGAGCAGTACTTC.

This clone was detected once. This chain joins TRBV19 and TRBJ1-1, with 7 bases aligning to TRBD1. The germline gives CDR1 LNHDA, CDR2 SQIVND (reference sequence). The V and J ends lost 0 bases and 4 bases, in that order; junction bases with no gene match: 17. This CDR3 has 19 residues. The CDR3 protein is CASSIEQGRVLATSTEAFF. The CDR3 DNA sequence: TGTGCCAGTAGTATAGAACAGGGGAGGGTTCTCGCTACGAGCACTGAAGCTTTCTTT. The full variable domain, completed using reference TRBV19 and TRBJ1-1, is DGGITQSPKYLFRKEGQNVTLSCEQNLNHDAMYWYRQDPGQGLRLIYYSQIVNDFQKGDIAEGYSVSREKKESFPLTVTSAQKNPTAFYLCASSIEQGRVLATSTEAFFGQGTRLTVV.